Sequencing of this T cell receptor beta chain was carried out in a study of OX40 agonist ivuxolimab in advanced cancers. Patients were ineligible given autoimmune disease history or systemic immunosuppression. The CDR3 is 16 amino acids. The V segment lost 2 bases and the J segment 1 base; nucleotides outside the gene matches: 5. Germline CDR1 reads LNHDA; CDR2 reads SQIVND (reference sequence). Here immunoSEQ multiplex PCR was the method, and the copy in TCRdb shows in-frame clones only, minus some. The sample holds roughly 50,000 clones; 85% to 90% are singletons and the top ten take more than 0.9%.

This TCR derives from an adult with an advanced solid tumor such as melanoma, head and neck, liver or kidney cancer. The starting material was CD4+ or CD8+ T cells sorted from blood, obtained in a trial of the OX40 agonist ivuxolimab. V usage is TRBV19 and J usage is TRBJ2-5; 9 bases agree with TRBD2. Written as DNA, the CDR3 is TGTGCCAGTAGTATAAGACTAGCGGAAAGCCAAGAGACCCAGTACTTC. Amino acids: CASSIRLAESQETQYF.